This paragraph reports one T cell receptor beta chain. Germline V lookup: CDR1 MNHEY, CDR2 SMNVEV (reference sequence). The CDR3 is 16 amino acids. J gave up 10 bases and V 8 bases, and 16 bases lay outside the gene matches. The data were obtained in a study of blood T cell repertoires in COVID-19. Background on the study: Sources were T cells, B-cell-depleted T cells, or PBMCs; the material itself was cDNA or gDNA.

Ages ranged from about 18 to 89 years, with residence in about two dozen US areas. Clinical history reported by participants formed the basis on which cohorts were assigned. Participants classified as exposed had met a COVID-19 case within 2 weeks before study entry. Produced via immunoSEQ multiplex PCR; TCRdb's table is partial and in-frame only. The repertoire consists of about 350,000 clones, with around nine tenths occurring once and the leading ten covering under 1.2%. The chain employs TRBV27 and TRBJ2-1; TRBD2 aligns across 11 bases. Sequenced material: PBMCs or T cells enriched from blood (not recorded which). This TCR was recovered from a woman aged 30 to 39 who had been exposed to COVID-19. Here the CDR3 reads CASATLTSGTYKEQFF. The CDR3 nucleotides read TGTGCCAGCGCGACCTTGACTAGCGGGACTTATAAGGAGCAGTTCTTC.